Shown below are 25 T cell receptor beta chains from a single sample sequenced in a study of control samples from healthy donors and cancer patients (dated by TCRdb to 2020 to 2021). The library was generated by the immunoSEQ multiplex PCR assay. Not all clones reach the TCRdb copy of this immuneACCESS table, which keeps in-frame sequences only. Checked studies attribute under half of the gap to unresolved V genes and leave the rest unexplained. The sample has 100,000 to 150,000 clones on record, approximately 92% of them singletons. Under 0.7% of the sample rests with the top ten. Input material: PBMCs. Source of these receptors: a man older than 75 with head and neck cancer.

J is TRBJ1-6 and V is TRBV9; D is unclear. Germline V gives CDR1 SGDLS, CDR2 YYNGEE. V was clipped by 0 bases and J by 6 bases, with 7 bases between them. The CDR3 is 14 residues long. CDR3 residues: CASSVEQSNSPLHF. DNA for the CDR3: TGTGCCAGCAGCGTAGAGCAGTCTAATTCACCCCTCCACTTT.

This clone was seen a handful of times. The CDR3 sequence is CASSRVDLNTQYF. CDR3 bases: TGTGCCAGCAGCCGAGTGGACCTAAATACGCAGTATTTT. The gene calls are TRBV14 and TRBJ2-3; no definite D call. Germline CDR1 and CDR2: SGHDN and FVKESK. V lost 4 bases to trimming and J lost 7 bases, with 12 bases between them. The CDR3 sequence is 13 residues long.

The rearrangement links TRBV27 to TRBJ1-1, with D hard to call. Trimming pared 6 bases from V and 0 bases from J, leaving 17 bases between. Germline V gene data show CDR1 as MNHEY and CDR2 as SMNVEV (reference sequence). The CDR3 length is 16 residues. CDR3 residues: CASSPLAGVMNTEAFF. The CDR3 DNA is TGTGCCAGCAGCCCCCTAGCGGGTGTGATGAACACTGAAGCTTTCTTT.

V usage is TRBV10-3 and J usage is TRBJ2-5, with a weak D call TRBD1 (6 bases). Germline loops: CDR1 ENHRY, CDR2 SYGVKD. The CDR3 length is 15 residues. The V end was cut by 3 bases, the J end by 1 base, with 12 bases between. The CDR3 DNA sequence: TGTGCCATCAGTGACCCGTTACAGGGCCAAGAGACCCAGTACTTC. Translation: CAISDPLQGQETQYF.

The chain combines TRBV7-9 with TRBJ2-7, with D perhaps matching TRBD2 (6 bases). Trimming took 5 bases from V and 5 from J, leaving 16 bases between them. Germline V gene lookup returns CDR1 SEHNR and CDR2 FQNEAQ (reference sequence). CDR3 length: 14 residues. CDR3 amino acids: CASSPRWGVNEQYF. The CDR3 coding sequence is TGTGCCAGCAGCCCTCGGTGGGGGGTGAACGAGCAGTACTTC.

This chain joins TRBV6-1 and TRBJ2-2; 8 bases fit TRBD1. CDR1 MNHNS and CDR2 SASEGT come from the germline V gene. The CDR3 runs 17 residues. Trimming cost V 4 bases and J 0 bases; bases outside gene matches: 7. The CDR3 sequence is CASSGDRGITNTGELFF. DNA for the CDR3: TGTGCCAGCAGTGGAGACAGGGGAATAACGAACACCGGGGAGCTGTTTTTT.

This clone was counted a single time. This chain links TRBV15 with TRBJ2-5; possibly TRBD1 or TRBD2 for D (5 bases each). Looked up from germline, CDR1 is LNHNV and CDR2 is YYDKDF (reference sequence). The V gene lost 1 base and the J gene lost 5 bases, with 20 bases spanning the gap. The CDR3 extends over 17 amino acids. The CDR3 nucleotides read TGTGCCACCAGCAGAGTGGGACGGGCTCGTGCAATTGAGACCCAGTACTTC. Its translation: CATSRVGRARAIETQYF.

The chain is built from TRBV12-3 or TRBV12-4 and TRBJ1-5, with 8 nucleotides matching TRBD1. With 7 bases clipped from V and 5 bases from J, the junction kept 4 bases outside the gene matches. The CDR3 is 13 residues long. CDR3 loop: CASTDREDQPQHF. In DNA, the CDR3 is TGTGCCAGCACGGACAGGGAGGATCAGCCCCAGCATTTT.

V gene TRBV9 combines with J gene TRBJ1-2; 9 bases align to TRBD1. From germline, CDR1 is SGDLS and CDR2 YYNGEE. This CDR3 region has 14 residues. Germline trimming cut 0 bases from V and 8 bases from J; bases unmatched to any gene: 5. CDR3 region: CASSVEQGAGGYTF. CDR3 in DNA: TGTGCCAGCAGCGTAGAACAGGGGGCGGGAGGCTACACCTTC.

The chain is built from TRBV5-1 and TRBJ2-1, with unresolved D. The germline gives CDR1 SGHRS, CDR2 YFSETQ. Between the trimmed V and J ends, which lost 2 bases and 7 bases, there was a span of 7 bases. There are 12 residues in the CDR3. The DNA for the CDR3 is TGCGCCAGCAGCTTTTTGGGGAATGAGCAGTTCTTC. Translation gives CASSFLGNEQFF.

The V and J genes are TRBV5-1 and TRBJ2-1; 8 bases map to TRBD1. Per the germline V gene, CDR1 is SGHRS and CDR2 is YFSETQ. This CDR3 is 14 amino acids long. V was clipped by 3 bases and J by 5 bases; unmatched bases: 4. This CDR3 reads CASSSLGQDNEQFF. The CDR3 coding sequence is TGCGCCAGCAGCTCCCTGGGACAGGACAATGAGCAGTTCTTC.

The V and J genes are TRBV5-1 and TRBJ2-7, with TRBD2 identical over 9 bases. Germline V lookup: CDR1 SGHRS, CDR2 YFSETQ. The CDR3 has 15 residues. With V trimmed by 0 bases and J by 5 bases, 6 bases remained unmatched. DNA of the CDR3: TGCGCCAGCAGCTTGGTTGCGGGGGGGCCCGACGAGCAGTACTTC. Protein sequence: CASSLVAGGPDEQYF.

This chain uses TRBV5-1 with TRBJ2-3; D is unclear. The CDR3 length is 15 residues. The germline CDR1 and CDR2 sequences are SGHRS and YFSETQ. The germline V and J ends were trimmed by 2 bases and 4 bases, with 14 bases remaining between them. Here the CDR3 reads CASSLVGPVPDTQYF. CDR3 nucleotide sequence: TGCGCCAGCAGCTTAGTGGGCCCTGTCCCAGATACGCAGTATTTT.

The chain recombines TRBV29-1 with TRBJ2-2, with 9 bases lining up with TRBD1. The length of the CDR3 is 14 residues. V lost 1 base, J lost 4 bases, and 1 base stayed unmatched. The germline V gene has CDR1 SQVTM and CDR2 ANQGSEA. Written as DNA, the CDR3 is TGCAGCGTTGAAGGACAGGGGGTCACCGGGGAGCTGTTTTTT. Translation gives CSVEGQGVTGELFF.

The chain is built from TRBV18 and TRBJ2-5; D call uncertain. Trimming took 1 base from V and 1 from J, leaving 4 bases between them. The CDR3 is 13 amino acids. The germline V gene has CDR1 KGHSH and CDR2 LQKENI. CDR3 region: CASSPRAQETQYF. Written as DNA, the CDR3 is TGTGCCAGCTCACCACGGGCCCAAGAGACCCAGTACTTC.

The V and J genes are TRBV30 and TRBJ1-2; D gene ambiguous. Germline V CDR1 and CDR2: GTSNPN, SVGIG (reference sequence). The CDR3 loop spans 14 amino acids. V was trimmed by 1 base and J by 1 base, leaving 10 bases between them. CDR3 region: CAWSAVGLNYGYTF. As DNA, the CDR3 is TGTGCCTGGAGTGCAGTCGGCCTTAACTATGGCTACACCTTC.

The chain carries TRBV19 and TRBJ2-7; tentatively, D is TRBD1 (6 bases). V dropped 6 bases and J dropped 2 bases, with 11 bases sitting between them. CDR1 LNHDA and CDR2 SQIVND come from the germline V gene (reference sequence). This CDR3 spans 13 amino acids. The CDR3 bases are TGTGCCAGTAGAGGGACAATCACCTACGAGCAGTACTTC. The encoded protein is CASRGTITYEQYF.

The CDR3 DNA reads TGTGCCAGTGGGGGACAGTTTAACTATGGCTACACCTTC. Translated: CASGGQFNYGYTF. The chain recombines TRBV19 with TRBJ1-2; TRBD1 agrees at 7 bases. The CDR3 is made up of 13 amino acids. The V gene end was trimmed by 8 bases and the J gene end by 1 base; junction bases not matched to a gene: 4. The V gene's germline CDR1 is LNHDA and CDR2 SQIVND (reference sequence). The full variable domain, in which reference TRBV19 and TRBJ1-2 provide the parts outside the CDR3, is DGGITQSPKYLFRKEGQNVTLSCEQNLNHDAMYWYRQDPGQGLRLIYYSQIVNDFQKGDIAEGYSVSREKKESFPLTVTSAQKNPTAFYLCASGGQFNYGYTFGSGTRLTVV.

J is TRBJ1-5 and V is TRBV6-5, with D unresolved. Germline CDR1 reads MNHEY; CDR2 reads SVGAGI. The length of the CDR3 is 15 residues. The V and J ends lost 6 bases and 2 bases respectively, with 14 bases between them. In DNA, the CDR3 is TGTGCCAGCAGACCTCTTGGCAGCCGCAATCAGCCCCAGCATTTT. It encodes CASRPLGSRNQPQHF.

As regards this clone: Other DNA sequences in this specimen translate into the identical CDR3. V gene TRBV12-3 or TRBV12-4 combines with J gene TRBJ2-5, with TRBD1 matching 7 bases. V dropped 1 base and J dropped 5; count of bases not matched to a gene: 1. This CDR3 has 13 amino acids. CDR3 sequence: CASSLGGQETQYF. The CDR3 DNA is TGTGCCAGCAGTTTAGGGGGACAGGAGACCCAGTACTTC.

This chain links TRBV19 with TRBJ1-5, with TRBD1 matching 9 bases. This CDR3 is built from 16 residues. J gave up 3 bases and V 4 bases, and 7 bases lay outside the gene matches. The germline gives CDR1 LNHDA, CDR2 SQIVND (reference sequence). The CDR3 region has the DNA TGTGCCAGTAGTAAAGGGACAGGGCATTACAATCAGCCCCAGCATTTT. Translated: CASSKGTGHYNQPQHF. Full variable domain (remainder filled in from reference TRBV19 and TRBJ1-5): DGGITQSPKYLFRKEGQNVTLSCEQNLNHDAMYWYRQDPGQGLRLIYYSQIVNDFQKGDIAEGYSVSREKKESFPLTVTSAQKNPTAFYLCASSKGTGHYNQPQHFGDGTRLSIL.

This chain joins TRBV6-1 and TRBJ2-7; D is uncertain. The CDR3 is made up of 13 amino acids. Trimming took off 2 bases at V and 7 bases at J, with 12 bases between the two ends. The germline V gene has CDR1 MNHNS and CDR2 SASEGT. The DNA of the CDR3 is TGTGCCAGCAGTGAAATAAGGGTGGGGGAGCAGTACTTC. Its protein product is CASSEIRVGEQYF.

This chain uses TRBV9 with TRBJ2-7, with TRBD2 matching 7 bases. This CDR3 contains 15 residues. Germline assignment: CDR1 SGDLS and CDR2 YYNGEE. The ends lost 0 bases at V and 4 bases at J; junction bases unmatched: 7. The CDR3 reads CASSVEGGPFYEQYF. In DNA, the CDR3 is TGTGCCAGCAGCGTAGAGGGAGGGCCATTTTACGAGCAGTACTTC. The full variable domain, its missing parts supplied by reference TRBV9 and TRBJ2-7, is DSGVTQTPKHLITATGQRVTLRCSPRSGDLSVYWYQQSLDQGLQFLIQYYNGEERAKGNILERFSAQQFPDLHSELNLSSLELGDSALYFCASSVEGGPFYEQYFGPGTRLTVT.

The CDR3 DNA reads TGTGCCAGCCCTCGGCGGGAGAGGGGCAATGAGCAGTTCTTC. Residues: CASPRRERGNEQFF. The chain joins TRBV2 to TRBJ2-1; 7 nucleotides match TRBD2. The CDR3 has 14 amino acids. Trimming cost V 8 bases and J 6 bases; bases outside gene matches: 10. The germline CDR1 and CDR2 sequences are SNHLY and FYNNEI.

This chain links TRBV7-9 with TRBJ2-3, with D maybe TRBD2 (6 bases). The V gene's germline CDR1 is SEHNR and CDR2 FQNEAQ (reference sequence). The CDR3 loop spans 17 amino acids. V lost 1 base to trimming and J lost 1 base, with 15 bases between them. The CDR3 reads CASSLVVGGPGTDTQYF. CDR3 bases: TGTGCCAGCAGCTTAGTAGTGGGAGGACCGGGCACAGATACGCAGTATTTT. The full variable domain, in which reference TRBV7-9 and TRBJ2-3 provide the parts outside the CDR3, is DTGVSQNPRHKITKRGQNVTFRCDPISEHNRLYWYRQTLGQGPEFLTYFQNEAQLEKSRLLSDRFSAERPKGSFSTLEIQRTEQGDSAMYLCASSLVVGGPGTDTQYFGPGTRLTVL.